This T cell receptor beta chain was sequenced for a study of spatial heterogeneity in lung cancer. Overall study results and limits: Counts of expanded alpha and beta TCRs within tumors tracked the tumor nonsynonymous mutation count.

This clonotype is medium-sized by share. Its specificity is not known. V lost 2 bases and J lost 5; bases outside the gene matches: 6. Germline-derived CDR1 and CDR2 are MNHEY and SMNVEV (reference sequence). The CDR3 totals 15 residues. TCRdb called the 5' RACE reads again in MiXCR, with one record for every CDR3 protein. Among some 1,700 distinct CDR3 sequences listed, 5.2% were seen once. Stated time point: sample taken at primary tumor resection. Here the sequenced sample was lung tumor tissue, taken at surgery. This receptor was identified in a male donor with early-stage non-small cell lung cancer. The chain joins TRBV27 to TRBJ1-2, with 9 bases lining up with TRBD1. CDR3 region: CASSLPRDRDYGYTF. The CDR3, as DNA: TGTGCCAGCAGTTTACCACGGGACAGGGATTATGGCTACACCTTC.